The 6 T cell receptor beta chains listed next were all sequenced from one sample in a study of response to subunit inactivated influenza vaccine. TCRdb recomputed calls from the RT-PCR reads with MiXCR, one row per CDR3 protein. This sample carries about 520,000 distinct CDR3 sequences, approximately 7.2% of them seen once, and the ten largest clones take around 12%. The starting material was PBMCs from blood, obtained less than 30 months after vaccination. The receptors derive from a man aged 45 to 70 who received an inactivated influenza vaccine.

This clonotype has at least ten counts. V usage is TRBV7-9 and J usage is TRBJ2-3, with TRBD1 matching over 7 bases. Germline V lookup: CDR1 SEHNR, CDR2 FQNEAQ (reference sequence). V was clipped by 0 bases and J by 4 bases; unmatched bases: 4. The CDR3 loop spans 15 amino acids. In DNA, the CDR3 is TGTGCCAGCAGCTTAGCAAGGGGGCGATCAGATACGCAGTATTTT. Translating gives CASSLARGRSDTQYF.

This chain joins TRBV7-6 and TRBJ2-5; TRBD2 might be the D (5 bases). The CDR3 runs 15 residues. V shed 2 bases and J shed 5 bases, with 15 bases lying between them. Germline V gene sequence: CDR1 SGHVS, CDR2 FNYEAQ. Here the CDR3 DNA reads TGTGCCAGCAGCTTAAAGATAGAGGGTTGGGAGACCCAGTACTTC. Encoded protein: CASSLKIEGWETQYF.

This clonotype showed up just a few times. This chain connects TRBV4-3 to TRBJ1-2; 7 bases line up with TRBD1. The CDR3 covers 18 residues. CDR1 is LGHNA and CDR2 is YSLEER in the germline V gene. Unmatched junction bases numbered 10, after V lost 0 bases and J lost 0 bases. DNA of the CDR3: TGCGCCAGCAGCCAAGAGTGGCGACAGGGAATAGCTAACTATGGCTACACCTTC. This codes for CASSQEWRQGIANYGYTF.

The chain uses TRBV12-3 or TRBV12-4 and TRBJ1-2; no clear D. The CDR3 spans 13 residues. V lost 2 bases and J lost 5, with 9 bases in between. The DNA for the CDR3 is TGTGCCAGCAGTTTAAACGGCGGGTATGGCTACACCTTC. This encodes CASSLNGGYGYTF.

This clonotype was seen at least ten times. V is TRBV6-1 and J is TRBJ2-3; 10 bases match TRBD2. CDR3 length: 15 amino acids. The germline gives CDR1 MNHNS, CDR2 SASEGT. Trimming at V came to 7 bases and at J to 3 bases, leaving 7 bases not matched to a gene. The CDR3 nucleotides are TGTGCCAGCATTGGAACTAGCGGGGTAACAGATACGCAGTATTTT. Protein: CASIGTSGVTDTQYF.

This clonotype was found a few times. This chain uses TRBV14 with TRBJ1-3; D gene uncertain. The V end lost 6 bases, the J end lost 5 bases, and 8 bases lay between the germline ends. CDR1 SGHDN and CDR2 FVKESK come from the germline V gene. This CDR3 comprises 12 residues. The CDR3 sequence: CASSRFRNTIYF. CDR3 sequence (DNA): TGTGCCAGCAGTCGATTCAGAAACACCATATATTTT. The full variable domain, its missing parts supplied by reference TRBV14 and TRBJ1-3, is EAGVTQFPSHSVIEKGQTVTLRCDPISGHDNLYWYRRVMGKEIKFLLHFVKESKQDESGMPNNRFLAERTGGTYSTLKVQPAELEDSGVYFCASSRFRNTIYFGEGSWLTVV.